The clone carrying this T cell receptor (beta chain) was recorded many times. This sample was taken from a study of T cells after posttransplantation cyclophosphamide. Germline CDR1 ENHRY, CDR2 SYGVKD. The germline V and J ends were trimmed by 6 bases and 6 bases, with 33 bases remaining between them. The CDR3 runs 19 residues. Sequenced by immunoSEQ multiplex PCR; TCRdb stores in-frame clones only, minus some. The counts give about 34,000 clones, none of them seen only once; 6.5% to 7% is held by the top ten. The related graft donor's blood sample was taken on the day of bone marrow donation. The sequencing sample was made of PBMCs. The chain is built from TRBV10-3 and TRBJ2-7, with D perhaps given as TRBD1 or TRBD2 (6 bases each). The clonotype was recovered from a woman in her 50s in good health and a related stem cell transplant donor. CDR3 DNA: TGTGCCATCAGCCTTCGACAGGAGGGCTTGAGCGGTTGGCTGAGCGAGCAGTACTTC. Translating it yields CAISLRQEGLSGWLSEQYF.